The 4 T cell receptor beta chains below all came from one sample that was sequenced in a study of blood T cell repertoires in COVID-19. Clones were read by immunoSEQ multiplex PCR, and TCRdb kept only the in-frame ones, dropping some. The table records about 360,000 clones, around four fifths of them present only once. Input material: peripheral blood. These receptors were obtained from a man between 25 and 39 years old with active or convalescent COVID-19.

The chain uses TRBV30 and TRBJ2-3, with D tentatively TRBD2 (5 bases). This CDR3 is 11 amino acids long. The V gene's germline CDR1 is GTSNPN and CDR2 SVGIG (reference sequence). The CDR3 protein is CAGVSRGSQYF. In DNA, the CDR3 is TGTGCTGGTGTGAGCCGGGGATCGCAGTATTTT.

V gene TRBV7-2 combines with J gene TRBJ1-2, with 8 bases identical to TRBD1. The CDR3 contains 15 residues. The germline V gene encodes CDR1 SGHTA and CDR2 FQGNSA. V shed 5 bases, J shed 1 base, and the junction held 6 bases outside the gene matches. In DNA form, the CDR3 reads TGTGCCAGCAGCCCAGTGACAGGGGTTAACTATGGCTACACCTTC. Translated, it gives CASSPVTGVNYGYTF.

There are a few counts of this clone. The chain uses TRBV2 and TRBJ1-2; 7 nucleotides match TRBD1. V lost 6 bases and J lost 7; bases outside the gene matches: 8. CDR1 and CDR2 from the germline V gene are SNHLY and FYNNEI. CDR3 length equals 13 residues. For the CDR3, the DNA is TGTGCCAGCAGGGGGACAGACTACGGTGGCTACACCTTC. This translates into CASRGTDYGGYTF.

J is TRBJ1-3 and V is TRBV2; maybe TRBD1 (5 bases). With 9 bases removed from V and 0 bases from J, the gap between germline ends came to 12 bases. This CDR3 is 14 amino acids long. Germline V CDR1 and CDR2: SNHLY, FYNNEI. The CDR3 nucleotides read TGTGCCAGGAGAGCGGGGCCCTCTGGAAACACCATATATTTT. Protein sequence: CARRAGPSGNTIYF.